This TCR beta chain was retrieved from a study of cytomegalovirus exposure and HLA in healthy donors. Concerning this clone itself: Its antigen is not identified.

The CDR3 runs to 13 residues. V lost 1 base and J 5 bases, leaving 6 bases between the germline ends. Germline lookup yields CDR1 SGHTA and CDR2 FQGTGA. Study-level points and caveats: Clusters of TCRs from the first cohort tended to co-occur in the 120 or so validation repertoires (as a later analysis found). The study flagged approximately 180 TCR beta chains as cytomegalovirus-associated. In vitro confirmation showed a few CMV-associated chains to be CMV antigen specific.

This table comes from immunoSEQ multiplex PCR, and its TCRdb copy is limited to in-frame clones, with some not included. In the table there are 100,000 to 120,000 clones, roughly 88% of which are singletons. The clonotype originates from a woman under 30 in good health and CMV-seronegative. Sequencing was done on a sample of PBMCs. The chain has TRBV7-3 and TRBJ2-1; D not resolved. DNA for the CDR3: TGTGCCAGCAGCTTAAACATAAACAATGAGCAGTTCTTC. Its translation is CASSLNINNEQFF.